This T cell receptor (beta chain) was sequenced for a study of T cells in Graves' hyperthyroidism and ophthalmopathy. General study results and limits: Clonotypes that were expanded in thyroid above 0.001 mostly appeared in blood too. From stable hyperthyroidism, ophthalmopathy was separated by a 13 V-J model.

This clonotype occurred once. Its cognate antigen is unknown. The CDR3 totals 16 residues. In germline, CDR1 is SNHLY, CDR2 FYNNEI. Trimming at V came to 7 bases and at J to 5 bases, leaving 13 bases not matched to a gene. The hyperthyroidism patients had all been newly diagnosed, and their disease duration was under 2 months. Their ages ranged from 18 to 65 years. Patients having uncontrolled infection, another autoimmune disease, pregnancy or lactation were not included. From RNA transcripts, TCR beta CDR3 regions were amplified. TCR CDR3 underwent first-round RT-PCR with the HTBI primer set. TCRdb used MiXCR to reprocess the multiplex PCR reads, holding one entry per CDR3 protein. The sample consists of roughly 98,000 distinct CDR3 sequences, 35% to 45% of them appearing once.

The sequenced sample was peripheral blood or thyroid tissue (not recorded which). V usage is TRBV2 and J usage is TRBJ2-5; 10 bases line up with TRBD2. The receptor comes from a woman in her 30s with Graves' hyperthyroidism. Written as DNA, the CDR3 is TGTGCCAGCATCGAGCGGAATAGCGGGAGGCGGGAGACCCAGTACTTC. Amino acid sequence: CASIERNSGRRETQYF.